These T cell receptor beta chains were read from a single sample in a study of blood T cell repertoires in COVID-19. TCRdb's copy holds only in-frame clones and misses some; the assay was immunoSEQ multiplex PCR. In the table there are about 200,000 clones, approximately 80% of which are singletons. The source material was peripheral blood. The source is a man aged 35 to 55 with acute or convalescent COVID-19. The CDR3 runs from the conserved cysteine through the conserved F or W. The D gene is left open where the match is weak.

d_call v_call cdr3_aa
. TRBV6-2/TRBV6-3 CASSFLELPLKAFF
TRBD2 TRBV7-2 CASSSQRERNNEQFF
TRBD2 TRBV6-4 CASSALAGADEQFF
. TRBV2 CASSYDGSGYTF
. TRBV19 CASSKTGVGTEAFF
. TRBV19 CASSMVQGMEGYTF
. TRBV11-3 CASSFGGQNAGELFF
. TRBV4-1 CASRADPTGFAYEQYF
TRBD1 TRBV27 CASSPRTGLDGYTF
TRBD1 TRBV28 CASTRTGGENTEAFF